The 23 T cell receptor beta chains below come from one sample, sequenced in a study of OX40 agonist ivuxolimab in advanced cancers. TCRdb keeps only in-frame clones here, not all; method: immunoSEQ multiplex PCR. The top ten clones hold 0.5% to 0.65% of a sample with about 93,000 clones, 92% of them seen once. Sample: CD4+ or CD8+ T cells sorted from blood, taken in a trial of the OX40 agonist ivuxolimab. The receptor set was obtained from an adult with an advanced solid tumor such as melanoma, head and neck, liver or kidney cancer.

The chain combines TRBV11-2 with TRBJ2-7; D is ambiguous. Germline lookup yields CDR1 SGHAT and CDR2 FQNNGV. Trimming removed 5 bases from V and 6 bases from J, with 8 bases in between. The CDR3 has 11 amino acids. The CDR3 here is CASSPRGEQYF. The CDR3 bases are TGTGCCAGCAGCCCCCGTGGCGAGCAGTACTTC.

The CDR3 region has the DNA TGTGCCAGCAGTACCTCTAGGATCACAGATACGCAGTATTTT. This gives the protein CASSTSRITDTQYF. The chain links TRBV6-5 to TRBJ2-3; no definite D call. The CDR3 has 14 amino acids. The ends were cut back, 5 bases at V and 2 bases at J, with 11 bases in the middle. Germline loops: CDR1 MNHEY, CDR2 SVGAGI.

The gene calls are TRBV7-8 and TRBJ2-2; 9 bases align to TRBD1. CDR1 is SGHVS, CDR2 FQNEAQ, per germline. V lost 5 bases and J lost 0; bases outside the gene matches: 1. CDR3 length: 15 residues. CDR3 residues: CASSRQGANTGELFF. The DNA of the CDR3 is TGTGCCAGCAGCCGACAGGGGGCGAACACCGGGGAGCTGTTTTTT.

DNA for the CDR3: TGTGCCATCAGTGAAGGGCTGGAGGACTACAATGAGCAGTTCTTC. Its translation is CAISEGLEDYNEQFF. The chain is built from TRBV10-3 and TRBJ2-1, with a weak D call TRBD2 (5 bases). This CDR3 has 15 amino acids. Trimming left V 3 bases short and J 3 bases short, with 12 bases between. The V gene's germline CDR1 is ENHRY and CDR2 SYGVKD.

This clone is a singleton in its sample. The CDR3 protein is CASTSGPGADEQFF. The CDR3 bases are TGTGCCAGTACCTCCGGACCGGGGGCCGATGAGCAGTTCTTC. This sequence joins TRBV19 and TRBJ2-1; D tentatively fits TRBD1 or TRBD2 (6 bases each). From germline, CDR1 is LNHDA and CDR2 SQIVND (reference sequence). V dropped 7 bases and J dropped 8 bases, with 18 bases sitting between them. The CDR3 loop spans 14 amino acids.

The V gene is TRBV27, the J gene TRBJ1-5; 11 positions agree with TRBD1. Trimming cost V 6 bases and J 0 bases; bases outside gene matches: 13. Germline V gene lookup returns CDR1 MNHEY and CDR2 SMNVEV (reference sequence). The CDR3 has 19 amino acids. The CDR3 region is CASRKTSGTGGYSNQPQHF. The CDR3, as DNA: TGTGCCAGCAGAAAAACTTCCGGGACAGGGGGATATAGCAATCAGCCCCAGCATTTT.

The rearrangement joins TRBV30 to TRBJ2-7; TRBD1 aligns across 11 bases. In germline, CDR1 is GTSNPN, CDR2 SVGIG (reference sequence). The CDR3 consists of 11 residues. With V trimmed by 8 bases and J by 3 bases, 0 bases remained unmatched. The CDR3 DNA reads as TGTGCCGGGACAGGGGGCTACGAGCAGTACTTC. Translation: CAGTGGYEQYF.

Remarks on this clone: The junction departs from the called germline gene at one end, perhaps through a read error. The chain links TRBV5-3 to TRBJ2-7; no clear D. Being an ORF, TRBV5-3 has a function that is uncertain. The CDR3 extends over 13 amino acids. CDR3 amino acids: CASSLERQAEQYF. The CDR3 bases are TGTGCCAGCAGCTTGGAAAGGCAGGCCGAGCAGTACTTC.

The chain recombines TRBV7-3 with TRBJ2-3; 8 bases line up with TRBD2. Germline trimming cut 3 bases from V and 6 bases from J; bases unmatched to any gene: 2. CDR1 is SGHTA and CDR2 is FQGTGA in the germline V gene. There are 13 residues in the CDR3. For the CDR3, the DNA is TGTGCCAGCAGCTTTAGCGGGATCGATACGCAGTATTTT. Encoded protein: CASSFSGIDTQYF.

The chain combines TRBV11-1 with TRBJ2-3, with no clear D. Germline values: CDR1 SGHAT, CDR2 FQDESV (reference sequence). The CDR3 has 14 residues. Trimming took off 1 base at V and 6 bases at J, with 11 bases between the two ends. The CDR3: CASSLVGGFDTQYF. As DNA, the CDR3 is TGTGCCAGCAGCTTAGTTGGTGGGTTCGATACGCAGTATTTT.

DNA for the CDR3: TGTGCCAGTAGTAAGGGACTAGCGGCGAACACCGGGGAGCTGTTTTTT. Translating gives CASSKGLAANTGELFF. This rearrangement joins TRBV19 to TRBJ2-2; the match to TRBD2 covers 11 bases. The CDR3 is made up of 16 amino acids. The V gene's germline CDR1 is LNHDA and CDR2 SQIVND (reference sequence). V was clipped by 4 bases and J by 0 bases; unmatched bases: 1.

The CDR3 sequence: CARRAGGPPGGEKLFF. CDR3 nucleotide sequence: TGTGCCAGGCGGGCAGGAGGTCCTCCTGGGGGTGAAAAACTGTTTTTT. The chain uses TRBV27 and TRBJ1-4; possibly TRBD1 for D (5 bases). CDR3 length: 16 residues. V was shortened by 9 bases and J by 7 bases, with 24 bases between the two germline ends. Germline loops: CDR1 MNHEY, CDR2 SMNVEV (reference sequence).

The chain is built from TRBV6-1 and TRBJ1-1; tentatively, D is TRBD1 (5 bases). Germline V gene data show CDR1 as MNHNS and CDR2 as SASEGT. The germline V and J ends were trimmed by 4 bases and 4 bases, with 16 bases remaining between them. The CDR3 is made up of 15 amino acids. In DNA, the CDR3 is TGTGCCAGCAGTGGTCGACAGAATAGGGGCACTGAAGCTTTCTTT. Translated: CASSGRQNRGTEAFF.

CDR3 amino acids: CASSIRAGLHNEQFF. The CDR3 DNA follows: TGTGCCAGTAGTATAAGGGCAGGTCTACACAATGAGCAGTTCTTC. The chain joins TRBV19 to TRBJ2-1, with D uncertain. Germline V CDR1 and CDR2: LNHDA, SQIVND (reference sequence). This CDR3 spans 15 amino acids. Trimming cost V 2 bases and J 5 bases, with 13 bases left between them.

The chain recombines TRBV9 with TRBJ1-2; weak D call: TRBD1 (6 bases). Germline values: CDR1 SGDLS, CDR2 YYNGEE. Trimming took 0 bases from V and 3 from J, leaving 9 bases between them. The CDR3 has 14 amino acids. Written as DNA, the CDR3 is TGTGCCAGCAGCGTAGCGGCAGGGGACTATGGCTACACCTTC. Its protein is CASSVAAGDYGYTF.

This chain links TRBV7-6 with TRBJ1-4; no firm D call. The V gene lost 4 bases and the J gene lost 1 base, with 4 bases spanning the gap. Per germline, CDR1 SGHVS and CDR2 FNYEAQ. The CDR3 is made up of 13 amino acids. CDR3 in DNA: TGTGCCAGCAGCTCCCAAACTAATGAAAAACTGTTTTTT. This translates into CASSSQTNEKLFF.

The chain is built from TRBV6-1 and TRBJ1-3; D may be TRBD1 (5 bases). Trimming shortened V by 3 bases and J by 2 bases, and 11 bases separated the two germline ends. The CDR3 is 15 residues long. Germline assignment: CDR1 MNHNS and CDR2 SASEGT. The CDR3 nucleotides read TGTGCCAGCAGTGAGTGGGGCCCGCCTGGAAACACCATATATTTT. Protein sequence: CASSEWGPPGNTIYF.

The chain carries TRBV6-5 and TRBJ2-4; no definite D call. From germline, CDR1 is MNHEY and CDR2 SVGAGI. This CDR3 region has 13 residues. The germline V and J ends were trimmed by 5 bases and 0 bases, with 5 bases remaining between them. In DNA form, the CDR3 reads TGTGCCAGCAGTGAAATAGCCAAAAACATTCAGTACTTC. Protein product: CASSEIAKNIQYF.

This CDR3 reads CASSLAQGGPYEQYF. The CDR3 DNA sequence: TGTGCCAGCAGCTTAGCCCAGGGGGGGCCGTACGAGCAGTACTTC. The chain is built from TRBV7-8 and TRBJ2-7, with D possibly called TRBD1 or TRBD2 (7 bases each). Trimming stripped 0 bases from V and 4 bases from J, with 13 bases between. Germline lookup yields CDR1 SGHVS and CDR2 FQNEAQ. CDR3 size: 15 residues.

V gene TRBV6-1 combines with J gene TRBJ2-7; D ambiguous. The germline V gene encodes CDR1 MNHNS and CDR2 SASEGT. CDR3 length equals 10 residues. In DNA form, the CDR3 reads TGTGCTATCGGGTGGCACGAGCAGTACTTC. This codes for CAIGWHEQYF.

V and J are TRBV18 and TRBJ2-6; D is perhaps TRBD2 (6 bases). This CDR3 region has 17 residues. The germline V gene has CDR1 KGHSH and CDR2 LQKENI. V was pared by 4 bases and J by 0 bases, with 13 bases between. The DNA of the CDR3 is TGTGCCAGCTCACTCTGGACGGGAGACTCTGGGGCCAACGTCCTGACTTTC. It yields the protein CASSLWTGDSGANVLTF.

The chain links TRBV5-1 to TRBJ2-7, with TRBD1 matching 10 bases. This CDR3 is 14 amino acids long. The J segment lost 4 bases and the V segment lost 4 bases, leaving 5 bases of the junction unmatched. Germline CDR1 is SGHRS and CDR2 is YFSETQ. In nucleotides, the CDR3 is TGCGCCAGCAGCGCCGGACAGGGGGAGTACGAGCAGTACTTC. Translation: CASSAGQGEYEQYF.

The sample holds one count of this clone. The junction departs from germline at one end; a sequencing error may be responsible. The gene calls are TRBV7-9 and TRBJ2-3; D ambiguous. Per the germline V gene, CDR1 is SEHNR and CDR2 is FQNEAQ (reference sequence). The CDR3 length is 13 residues. The CDR3 reads CAGSSTTPDTQYF. CDR3 nucleotide sequence: TGTGCCGGCAGCTCCACTACTCCGGATACGCAGTATTTT.